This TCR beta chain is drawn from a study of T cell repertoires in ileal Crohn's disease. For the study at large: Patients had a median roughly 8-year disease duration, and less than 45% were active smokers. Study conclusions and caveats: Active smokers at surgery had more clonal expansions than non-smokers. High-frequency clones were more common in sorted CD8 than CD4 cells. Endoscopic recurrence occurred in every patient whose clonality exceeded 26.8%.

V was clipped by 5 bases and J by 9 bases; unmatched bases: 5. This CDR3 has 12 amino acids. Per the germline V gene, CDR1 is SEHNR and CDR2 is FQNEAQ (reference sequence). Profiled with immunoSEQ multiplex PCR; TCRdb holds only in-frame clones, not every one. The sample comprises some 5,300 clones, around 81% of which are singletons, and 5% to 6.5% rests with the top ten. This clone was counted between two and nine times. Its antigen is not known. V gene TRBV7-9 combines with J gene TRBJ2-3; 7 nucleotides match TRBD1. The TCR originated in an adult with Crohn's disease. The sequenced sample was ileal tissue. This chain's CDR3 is CASSPGGGTQYF. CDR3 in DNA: TGTGCCAGCAGCCCAGGGGGTGGAACGCAGTATTTT.